Below, 30 T cell receptor beta chains from the same sample are listed, as sequenced in a study of Graves' ophthalmopathy and Graves' hyperthyroidism. TCR beta CDR3 amplification used RNA transcripts. Second-round multiplex PCR followed a first-round RT-PCR using HTBI primers. TCRdb processed the multiplex PCR reads anew with MiXCR; each CDR3 protein has one entry. The data show about 620,000 distinct CDR3 sequences, around a fifth seen once. What was sequenced was peripheral blood. The receptors were sampled from a woman younger than 30 with stable Graves' hyperthyroidism. Some clones in this sample may be carry-over from other donors' samples.

This clonotype occurred many times. V usage is TRBV5-1 and J usage is TRBJ2-7; D might be TRBD2 (5 bases). The germline gives CDR1 SGHRS, CDR2 YFSETQ. CDR3 size: 15 residues. The germline V and J ends were trimmed by 0 bases and 6 bases, with 16 bases remaining between them. CDR3 nucleotides: TGCGCCAGCAGCTTGGCTTTGCGAGGGAGTTCCGAGCAGTACTTC. Its protein is CASSLALRGSSEQYF. Full variable domain (rest looked up from reference TRBV5-1 and TRBJ2-7): KAGVTQTPRYLIKTRGQQVTLSCSPISGHRSVSWYQQTPGQGLQFLFEYFSETQRNKGNFPGRFSGRQFSNSRSEMNVSTLELGDSALYLCASSLALRGSSEQYFGPGTRLTVT.

This clonotype was seen a few times. The V gene is TRBV9, the J gene TRBJ2-7; 8 positions match TRBD2. The CDR3 has 16 residues. Germline loops: CDR1 SGDLS, CDR2 YYNGEE. The trim removed 0 bases at V and 5 bases at J, leaving 10 bases unmatched. The DNA for the CDR3 is TGTGCCAGCAGCGTAGCTACGGGCGGGGGGCACAACGAGCAGTACTTC. Translating it yields CASSVATGGGHNEQYF. Full variable domain (rest looked up from reference TRBV9 and TRBJ2-7): DSGVTQTPKHLITATGQRVTLRCSPRSGDLSVYWYQQSLDQGLQFLIQYYNGEERAKGNILERFSAQQFPDLHSELNLSSLELGDSALYFCASSVATGGGHNEQYFGPGTRLTVT.

The sample holds many counts of this clonotype. V and J are TRBV6-1 and TRBJ1-2; weak D call: TRBD1 (5 bases). CDR3 length: 12 residues. Germline V gives CDR1 MNHNS, CDR2 SASEGT. V lost 4 bases, J lost 7 bases, and 10 bases lay in between. CDR3 sequence: CASSVGGGGYTF. The CDR3 coding sequence is TGTGCCAGCAGTGTCGGGGGGGGTGGCTACACCTTC.

This clonotype was recorded many times. This chain joins TRBV6-5 and TRBJ1-2, with D hard to call. Trimming pared 6 bases from V and 5 bases from J, leaving 7 bases between. CDR1 is MNHEY, CDR2 SVGAGI, per germline. The CDR3 spans 11 residues. The CDR3 reads CASRAIYGYTF. The CDR3 coding sequence is TGTGCCAGCAGAGCAATATATGGCTACACCTTC.

The chain joins TRBV12-5 to TRBJ2-5, with TRBD2 matching 12 bases. Trimming took 6 bases from V and 0 from J; bases not matched to a gene: 11. CDR3 length: 18 residues. CDR1 LGHNT and CDR2 FRNRAP come from the germline V gene. The CDR3, as DNA: TGTGCTAGTGGCCCAGGACTAGCGGGACTCTCGTACCAAGAGACCCAGTACTTC. This translates into CASGPGLAGLSYQETQYF.

This clonotype was counted only a few times. The genes are TRBV30 and TRBJ2-2; a weak D match, TRBD1 (5 bases). The CDR3 is 14 residues long. V dropped 3 bases and J dropped 8 bases, with 16 bases sitting between them. Per germline, CDR1 GTSNPN and CDR2 SVGIG (reference sequence). The CDR3 coding sequence is TGTGCCTGGAGAAGGGGTCGCAACCCGGGGGAGCTGTTTTTT. Translated, it gives CAWRRGRNPGELFF.

This clonotype was counted at least ten times. The gene calls are TRBV11-3 and TRBJ2-7; 8 bases map to TRBD2. With V trimmed by 5 bases and J by 2 bases, 17 bases remained unmatched. This CDR3 comprises 18 residues. The germline V gene encodes CDR1 SGHNT and CDR2 YENEEA. Here the CDR3 DNA reads TGTGCCAGCAGCCAACAATCCACCTCTCGCGGGAGGCCCTACGAGCAGTACTTC. Translated: CASSQQSTSRGRPYEQYF.

This clonotype was detected only a few times. The genes are TRBV27 and TRBJ1-1; no clear D. CDR3 length equals 14 residues. Germline-derived CDR1 and CDR2 are MNHEY and SMNVEV (reference sequence). V lost 6 bases and J 0 bases, leaving 11 bases between the germline ends. As DNA, the CDR3 is TGTGCCAGCAGACAGATTACGATGAACACTGAAGCTTTCTTT. This encodes CASRQITMNTEAFF.

The sample holds a few counts of this clonotype. This chain uses TRBV2 with TRBJ1-1; TRBD1 matches at 10 bases. The CDR3 is 12 residues long. V shed 9 bases and J 4 bases; nucleotides not matched to a gene: 2. Germline-derived CDR1 and CDR2 are SNHLY and FYNNEI. CDR3 residues: CARTGGGTEAFF. CDR3 bases: TGTGCCAGGACAGGGGGCGGCACTGAAGCTTTCTTT.

This clonotype was seen a few times. This chain uses TRBV11-2 with TRBJ2-2; TRBD2 agrees at 8 bases. Per the germline V gene, CDR1 is SGHAT and CDR2 is FQNNGV. V gave up 4 bases and J gave up 5 bases; unmatched junction bases: 18. The CDR3 is 19 amino acids. The CDR3 DNA sequence: TGTGCCAGCAGCTATGGGCCCGGGCAGGGACTAGAGAGGACCGGGGAGCTGTTTTTT. It is translated as CASSYGPGQGLERTGELFF.

This clonotype has at least ten counts. CDR3 protein: CASSLRTDYHGYTF. CDR3 in DNA: TGTGCCAGCAGCTTAAGGACAGACTACCATGGCTACACCTTC. J is TRBJ1-2 and V is TRBV13, with D possibly being TRBD1 (6 bases). The CDR3 is made up of 14 amino acids. Germline V gene data show CDR1 as PRHDT and CDR2 as FYEKMQ (reference sequence). Trimming stripped 2 bases from V and 6 bases from J, with 13 bases between.

This clonotype was recorded at least ten times. V and J are TRBV24-1 and TRBJ2-4; 9 bases fit TRBD1. Germline V CDR1 and CDR2: KGHDR, SFDVKD. The CDR3 is 16 residues long. V trimming: 4 bases; J trimming: 7 bases; junction bases outside the gene matches: 10. The CDR3 is CATSETDRGISNIQYF. The CDR3 DNA is TGTGCCACCAGTGAGACAGACAGGGGGATTAGTAACATTCAGTACTTC.

The V call is TRBV12-3 or TRBV12-4, the J call TRBJ1-3; D remains unclear. V was cut by 5 bases and J by 8 bases, with 13 bases left in between. The CDR3 spans 13 residues. The CDR3 bases are TGTGCCAGCAGTAGCGGCTCTCGGGACACCATATATTTT. Encoded protein: CASSSGSRDTIYF.

The rearrangement links TRBV6-1 to TRBJ1-2; D gene uncertain. V was trimmed by 1 base and J by 2 bases, leaving 11 bases between them. This CDR3 contains 15 residues. CDR1 MNHNS and CDR2 SASEGT come from the germline V gene. The CDR3 is CASSEGGPTNYGYTF. CDR3 coding DNA: TGTGCCAGCAGTGAAGGAGGACCTACCAACTATGGCTACACCTTC.

This clonotype was detected only a few times. The CDR3 loop reads CASSQLGQNPKNIQYF. In DNA, the CDR3 is TGCGCCAGCAGCCAACTAGGACAGAACCCTAAAAACATTCAGTACTTC. V is TRBV4-1 and J is TRBJ2-4; possibly TRBD1 for D (6 bases). Trimming pared 2 bases from V and 4 bases from J, leaving 15 bases between. The CDR3 loop spans 16 amino acids. The germline V gene encodes CDR1 MGHRA and CDR2 YSYEKL.

This clonotype was counted ten times or more. The genes are TRBV6-1 and TRBJ2-5; no definite D call. The CDR3 length is 10 residues. From germline, CDR1 is MNHNS and CDR2 SASEGT. The V end was cut by 1 base, the J end by 6 bases, with 0 bases between. The CDR3 DNA follows: TGTGCCAGCAGTGAAGAGACCCAGTACTTC. It encodes CASSEETQYF.

The chain carries TRBV24-1 and TRBJ2-7; no firm D call. Trimming shortened V by 3 bases and J by 2 bases, and 13 bases separated the two germline ends. Looked up from germline, CDR1 is KGHDR and CDR2 is SFDVKD. The CDR3 loop spans 15 amino acids. CDR3 nucleotides: TGTGCCACCAGTGATCCGGGCACTTCGACCTACGAGCAGTACTTC. The encoded protein is CATSDPGTSTYEQYF.

This clonotype was counted ten times or more. The chain is built from TRBV5-1 and TRBJ1-2, with D unresolved. V lost 0 bases to trimming and J lost 4 bases, with 16 bases between them. CDR1 is SGHRS, CDR2 YFSETQ, per germline. The CDR3 runs 16 residues. The CDR3 loop reads CASSLAWESSSYGYTF. In DNA form, the CDR3 reads TGCGCCAGCAGCTTGGCCTGGGAGTCCAGTTCCTATGGCTACACCTTC.

This clonotype has ten or more counts. The J gene is TRBJ1-3, the V gene TRBV20-1; 8 nucleotides line up with TRBD1. This CDR3 contains 14 residues. The germline CDR1 and CDR2 sequences are DFQATT and SNEGSKA (reference sequence). V trimming: 6 bases; J trimming: 2 bases; junction bases outside the gene matches: 6. The CDR3 region has the DNA TGCAGTGCGCTGGACAGGGTGGCTGGAAACACCATATATTTT. Translated, it gives CSALDRVAGNTIYF.

This clonotype was detected many times. The chain combines TRBV12-3 or TRBV12-4 with TRBJ1-2, with D tentatively TRBD1 (6 bases). V lost 6 bases to trimming and J lost 0 bases, with 14 bases between them. The CDR3 contains 15 residues. The CDR3 nucleotides read TGTGCCAGCAGGGCGGACAGAACACCTAACTATGGCTACACCTTC. Its protein is CASRADRTPNYGYTF.

The chain has TRBV6-1 and TRBJ2-7, with unresolved D. The V gene lost 3 bases and the J gene lost 11 bases, with 14 bases spanning the gap. This CDR3 has 12 amino acids. The V gene's germline CDR1 is MNHNS and CDR2 SASEGT. The CDR3 region is CASSEALLRKYF. CDR3 DNA sequence: TGTGCCAGCAGTGAGGCACTTCTTCGAAAGTACTTC.

The sample holds many counts of this clonotype. The V call is TRBV6-1, the J call TRBJ1-3; 8 nucleotides line up with TRBD1. The CDR3 length is 14 residues. J was trimmed by 2 bases and V by 6 bases; bases with no gene match: 3. The germline V gene has CDR1 MNHNS and CDR2 SASEGT. This chain's CDR3 is CASRIQGAGNTIYF. CDR3 sequence (DNA): TGTGCCAGCAGAATACAGGGGGCTGGAAACACCATATATTTT.

This clonotype was found many times. The chain joins TRBV10-3 to TRBJ1-5; no clear D gene. Germline-derived CDR1 and CDR2 are ENHRY and SYGVKD. The CDR3 loop spans 15 amino acids. Trimming left V 4 bases short and J 1 base short, with 11 bases between. The DNA of the CDR3 is TGTGCCATCAGTGGTGAGTTCCAGAGCAATCAGCCCCAGCATTTT. Residues: CAISGEFQSNQPQHF.

The chain is built from TRBV18 and TRBJ2-7; perhaps D is TRBD1 or TRBD2 (6 bases each). The CDR3 loop spans 14 amino acids. The germline V gene encodes CDR1 KGHSH and CDR2 LQKENI. With 3 bases removed from V and 5 bases from J, the gap between germline ends came to 14 bases. The CDR3 sequence is CASSPREGGNEQYF. The CDR3 bases are TGTGCCAGCTCACCGCGGGAAGGGGGTAACGAGCAGTACTTC. Drawing the rest from reference TRBV18 and TRBJ2-7, the complete variable domain is NAGVMQNPRHLVRRRGQEARLRCSPMKGHSHVYWYRQLPEEGLKFMVYLQKENIIDESGMPKERFSAEFPKEGPSILRIQQVVRGDSAAYFCASSPREGGNEQYFGPGTRLTVT.

The sample holds many counts of this clonotype. J is TRBJ1-5 and V is TRBV6-1, with a tentative D call TRBD1 (5 bases). Per germline, CDR1 MNHNS and CDR2 SASEGT. The CDR3 consists of 14 residues. V was cut by 7 bases and J by 5 bases, with 15 bases left in between. The CDR3 loop is CASKGTPSHQPQHF. Written as DNA, the CDR3 is TGTGCCAGCAAGGGGACCCCGTCGCATCAGCCCCAGCATTTT.

This clonotype appeared many times. The V call is TRBV12-3 or TRBV12-4, the J call TRBJ1-5, with D perhaps TRBD1 (6 bases). This CDR3 contains 16 residues. Trimming left V 1 base short and J 4 bases short, with 14 bases between. CDR3 sequence reads: CASSLGQGSRNQPQHF. As DNA, the CDR3 is TGTGCCAGCAGTTTAGGGCAGGGGAGTCGGAATCAGCCCCAGCATTTT.

This clonotype was picked up a small number of times. The chain combines TRBV30 with TRBJ1-6; 8 bases fit TRBD1. V trimming: 3 bases; J trimming: 10 bases; junction bases outside the gene matches: 5. Germline V gene data show CDR1 as GTSNPN and CDR2 as SVGIG (reference sequence). The CDR3 extends over 13 amino acids. This CDR3 reads CAWRPGQVSPLHF. CDR3 DNA sequence: TGTGCCTGGAGACCGGGACAGGTGTCACCCCTCCACTTT.

This clonotype was recorded at least ten times. The V and J genes are TRBV6-1 and TRBJ1-1; possible D gene TRBD1, 6 bases. Per germline, CDR1 MNHNS and CDR2 SASEGT. This CDR3 is built from 14 residues. V was pared by 0 bases and J by 7 bases, with 12 bases between. The CDR3 loop reads CASSEASRTDEAFF. CDR3 sequence (DNA): TGTGCCAGCAGTGAAGCGTCGAGGACAGATGAAGCTTTCTTT.

The sample holds a few counts of this clonotype. This sequence joins TRBV25-1 and TRBJ2-7, with D perhaps matching TRBD1 or TRBD2 (5 bases each). V was cut by 7 bases and J by 7 bases, with 17 bases left in between. Per the germline V gene, CDR1 is MGHDK and CDR2 is SYGVNS. CDR3 length: 13 residues. In nucleotides, the CDR3 is TGTGCCAGCACCCGGGACCTGACATTAGAGCAGTACTTC. The encoded protein is CASTRDLTLEQYF.

In regard to this clonotype: A much larger clone differs by one base, so this may be a read error. The chain has TRBV12-3 or TRBV12-4 and TRBJ1-3, with D possibly TRBD1 on 6 matching bases. The CDR3 has 15 residues. CDR3 DNA: TGTGCCTGCAGTTCAGGGGCCATGACTGGAAACACCATATATTTT. Its translation: CACSSGAMTGNTIYF.